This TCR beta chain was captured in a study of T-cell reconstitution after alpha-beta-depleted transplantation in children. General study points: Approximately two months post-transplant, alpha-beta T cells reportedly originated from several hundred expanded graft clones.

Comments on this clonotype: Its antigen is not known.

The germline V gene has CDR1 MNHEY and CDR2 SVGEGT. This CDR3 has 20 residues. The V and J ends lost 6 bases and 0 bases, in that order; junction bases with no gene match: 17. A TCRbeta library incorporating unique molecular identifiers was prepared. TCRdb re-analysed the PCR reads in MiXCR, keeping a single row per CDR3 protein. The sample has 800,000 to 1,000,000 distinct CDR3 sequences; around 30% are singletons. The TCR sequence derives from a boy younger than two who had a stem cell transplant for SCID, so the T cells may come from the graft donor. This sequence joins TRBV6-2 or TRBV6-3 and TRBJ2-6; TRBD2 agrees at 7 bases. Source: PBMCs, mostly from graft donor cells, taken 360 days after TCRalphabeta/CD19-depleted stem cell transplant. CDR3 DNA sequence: TGTGCCAGCAGCCCATACCTTAGTGGGAGCGGGGACTCTGGGGCCAACGTCCTGACTTTC. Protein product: CASSPYLSGSGDSGANVLTF.